The 13 T cell receptor beta chains given below trace back to one sample, sequenced in a study of cytomegalovirus exposure and HLA in healthy donors. PCR involved 60 Vbeta and 13 Jbeta primers. Libraries were prepared by immunoSEQ multiplex PCR; TCRdb keeps only in-frame clonotypes and omits some of them. Here the sample table reports under 95,000 clones. Sequenced input: PBMCs. These receptors came from a female donor in good health and CMV-seropositive.

V and J are TRBV5-4 and TRBJ1-2; D not certain. Trimming cost V 4 bases and J 2 bases, with 9 bases left between them. CDR3 length: 13 amino acids. Germline V gives CDR1 SGHNT, CDR2 YYREEE (reference sequence). CDR3 nucleotides: TGTGCCAGCAGCCCTGACAAAAACTATGGCTACACCTTC. It encodes CASSPDKNYGYTF.

The chain recombines TRBV6-6 with TRBJ2-7; 7 bases line up with TRBD1. The CDR3 is 16 amino acids. Germline CDR1 MNHNY, CDR2 SVGAGI (reference sequence). With 6 bases clipped from V and 6 bases from J, the junction kept 17 bases outside the gene matches. CDR3 residues: CASSRVPDRIISEQYF. The CDR3 DNA reads as TGTGCCAGCAGCCGCGTACCGGACAGGATTATTAGCGAGCAGTACTTC.

The gene calls are TRBV11-3 and TRBJ1-4, with 8 bases lining up with TRBD1. Germline trimming cut 5 bases from V and 8 bases from J; bases unmatched to any gene: 10. The CDR3 has 15 residues. Germline CDR1 reads SGHNT; CDR2 reads YENEEA. Here the CDR3 reads CASSPFTGGGEKLFF. In DNA form, the CDR3 reads TGTGCCAGCAGCCCCTTTACAGGGGGAGGCGAAAAACTGTTTTTT.

The chain combines TRBV11-2 with TRBJ2-1; 8 bases align to TRBD2. V lost 7 bases and J lost 0; bases outside the gene matches: 8. From germline, CDR1 is SGHAT and CDR2 FQNNGV. This CDR3 has 16 amino acids. CDR3 nucleotide sequence: TGTGCCAGCACCCTTCAACTAGCGGCCTCCTACAATGAGCAGTTCTTC. The encoded protein is CASTLQLAASYNEQFF.

The chain is built from TRBV7-2 and TRBJ1-1; D remains ambiguous. CDR1 is SGHTA and CDR2 is FQGNSA in the germline V gene. Trimming removed 5 bases at V and 0 bases at J, with 10 bases between. There are 14 residues in the CDR3. CDR3 residues: CASSPNNLNTEAFF. DNA of the CDR3: TGTGCCAGCAGCCCAAATAACTTGAACACTGAAGCTTTCTTT.

The chain couples TRBV18 to TRBJ2-1; tentative D call: TRBD2 (6 bases). V was shortened by 3 bases and J by 9 bases, with 15 bases between the two germline ends. The CDR3 is 14 amino acids. Germline CDR1 and CDR2: KGHSH and LQKENI. The CDR3 spells CASSPLGGETEQFF. Written as DNA, the CDR3 is TGTGCCAGCTCACCGTTGGGGGGAGAGACTGAGCAGTTCTTC.

The V gene is TRBV7-9, the J gene TRBJ2-7; D is perhaps TRBD2 (6 bases). Trimming cost V 5 bases and J 1 base, with 12 bases left between them. This CDR3 is built from 14 residues. Per germline, CDR1 SEHNR and CDR2 FQNEAQ (reference sequence). CDR3 region: CASSSGLTSYEQYF. As DNA, the CDR3 is TGTGCCAGCAGCAGTGGACTAACGTCCTACGAGCAGTACTTC.

CDR3 in amino acids: CASSQDGLAGQQFF. The CDR3 DNA reads TGCGCCAGCAGCCAAGATGGGCTAGCGGGACAGCAGTTCTTC. This rearrangement joins TRBV4-1 to TRBJ2-1; 9 bases map to TRBD2. Trimming took 0 bases from V and 11 from J; bases not matched to a gene: 5. The germline CDR1 and CDR2 sequences are MGHRA and YSYEKL. The CDR3 sequence is 14 residues long.

The CDR3 is CSAGGTASGRSWNTIYF. For the CDR3, the DNA is TGCAGCGCTGGGGGGACAGCGTCTGGGAGGTCTTGGAACACCATATATTTT. V is TRBV29-1 and J is TRBJ1-3, with 7 nucleotides matching TRBD1. Germline assignment: CDR1 SQVTM and CDR2 ANQGSEA. This CDR3 has 17 amino acids. Trimming at V came to 7 bases and at J to 7 bases, leaving 22 bases not matched to a gene.

Remarks on this clone: The CDR3 ends on some other residue instead of the conserved phenylalanine or tryptophan, so this is likely a read error. The limits of the CDR3 on the DNA are not certain, so only TCRdb's listed CDR3 is given. The chain employs TRBV23-1 and TRBJ1-1; the table calls TRBD1, which could not be checked here. TRBV23-1 carries the ORF label, with uncertain function. A total of 9 residues make up the CDR3, ends included. The CDR3: CASSRTGPL.

The CDR3 DNA is TGTGCCAGCAGCCAAGATCCCCCACCCATAGGGGAGGCCCTACGCTCCTACAATGAGCAGTTCTTC. Translated, it gives CASSQDPPPIGEALRSYNEQFF. The genes are TRBV4-2 and TRBJ2-1; possible D gene TRBD2, 6 bases. Looked up from germline, CDR1 is LGHNA and CDR2 is YNFKEQ. This CDR3 comprises 22 residues. Deletions cut 0 bases from V and 0 bases from J, with 27 bases between.

The CDR3: CASSGPPGTEAFF. For the CDR3, the DNA is TGTGCCAGCTCGGGGCCTCCGGGCACTGAAGCTTTCTTT. The chain carries TRBV18 and TRBJ1-1; possibly TRBD1 for D (5 bases). Germline V lookup: CDR1 KGHSH, CDR2 LQKENI. This CDR3 has 13 residues. The V gene lost 6 bases and the J gene lost 4 bases, with 12 bases spanning the gap. Using reference TRBV18 and TRBJ1-1 for the parts outside the CDR3, the full variable domain is NAGVMQNPRHLVRRRGQEARLRCSPMKGHSHVYWYRQLPEEGLKFMVYLQKENIIDESGMPKERFSAEFPKEGPSILRIQQVVRGDSAAYFCASSGPPGTEAFFGQGTRLTVV.

The chain joins TRBV18 to TRBJ2-7; possible D gene TRBD1, 6 bases. Germline lookup yields CDR1 KGHSH and CDR2 LQKENI. The CDR3 is 12 residues long. V was trimmed by 5 bases and J by 7 bases, leaving 12 bases between them. The CDR3 loop reads CASSEIRGEQYF. The DNA of the CDR3 is TGTGCCAGCTCAGAAATCAGGGGAGAGCAGTACTTC. Together with reference TRBV18 and TRBJ2-7, the CDR3 gives the full variable domain: NAGVMQNPRHLVRRRGQEARLRCSPMKGHSHVYWYRQLPEEGLKFMVYLQKENIIDESGMPKERFSAEFPKEGPSILRIQQVVRGDSAAYFCASSEIRGEQYFGPGTRLTVT.